The T cell receptor beta chain under discussion was sequenced for a study of blood T cell repertoires in COVID-19. The CDR3 contains 13 residues. V was clipped by 5 bases and J by 12 bases; unmatched bases: 10. Germline V gene data show CDR1 as SEHNR and CDR2 as FQNEAQ (reference sequence). This clone was seen once. Assay used: immunoSEQ multiplex PCR; TCRdb lists only in-frame clones, some missing. This sample has approximately 350,000 clones, with roughly 90% found just once. Recruited during active infection, patients (from Seattle) were subsequently followed longitudinally. The specimen sequenced was peripheral blood. The chain employs TRBV7-9 and TRBJ1-1; 9 bases align to TRBD1. The clonotype comes from a woman aged 55-69 years with COVID-19, enrolled during active disease. In nucleotides, the CDR3 is TGTGCCAGCAGCGAGGGGGACAGGGAGACTTCTTTCTTT. Encoded protein: CASSEGDRETSFF.